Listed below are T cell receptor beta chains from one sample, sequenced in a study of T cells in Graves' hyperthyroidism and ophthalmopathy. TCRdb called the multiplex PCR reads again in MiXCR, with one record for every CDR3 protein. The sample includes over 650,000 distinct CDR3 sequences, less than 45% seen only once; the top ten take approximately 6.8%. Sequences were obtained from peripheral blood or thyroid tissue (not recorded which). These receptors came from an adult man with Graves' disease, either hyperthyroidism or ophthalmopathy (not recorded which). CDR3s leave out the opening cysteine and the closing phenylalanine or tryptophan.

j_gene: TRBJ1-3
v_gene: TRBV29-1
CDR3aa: SVTGTAGNTIY

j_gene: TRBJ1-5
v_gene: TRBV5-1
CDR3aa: ASSLGGGANQPQH

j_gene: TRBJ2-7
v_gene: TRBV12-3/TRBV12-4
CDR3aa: ASSYASGRGYEQY

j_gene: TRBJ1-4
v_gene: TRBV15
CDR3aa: ATSRGVTNEKLF

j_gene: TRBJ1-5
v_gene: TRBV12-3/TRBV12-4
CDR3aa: ASTRDQGVQPQH

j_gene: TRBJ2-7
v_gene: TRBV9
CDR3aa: ASSGTSGGAEQY

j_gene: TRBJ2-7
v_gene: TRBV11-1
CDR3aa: ASSLASGRGEQY

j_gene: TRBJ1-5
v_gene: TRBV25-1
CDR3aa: ASSDLDRNNQPQH

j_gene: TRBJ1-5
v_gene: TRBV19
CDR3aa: ASSLRPGAGQPQH

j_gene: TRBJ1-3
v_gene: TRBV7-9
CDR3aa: ASSRETGYSGNTIY

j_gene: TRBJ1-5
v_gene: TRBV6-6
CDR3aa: ASSYPSGPHQPQH

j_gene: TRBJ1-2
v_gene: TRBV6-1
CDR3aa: ASGTGDGGYT

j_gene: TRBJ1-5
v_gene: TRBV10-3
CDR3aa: AISATGDLQPQH

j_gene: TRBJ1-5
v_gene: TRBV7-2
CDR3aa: ASSLDLQGDQPQH

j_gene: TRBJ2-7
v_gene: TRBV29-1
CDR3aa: SVEGAGAAPYEQY

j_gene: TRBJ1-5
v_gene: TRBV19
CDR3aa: ASSTQGYGNQPQH

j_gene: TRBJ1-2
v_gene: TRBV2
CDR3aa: ASSVPGQGENGYT

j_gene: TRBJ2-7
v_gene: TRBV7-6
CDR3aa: ASSLVGTGGERQY

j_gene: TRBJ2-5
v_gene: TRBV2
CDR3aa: ASSSDRAQGTQY

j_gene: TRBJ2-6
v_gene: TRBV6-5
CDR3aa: ASSQTSGRSSGANVLT

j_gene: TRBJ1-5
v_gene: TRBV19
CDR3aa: ASSIRALQPQH

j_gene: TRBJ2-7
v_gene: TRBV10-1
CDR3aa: ASLRPMLNGSYEQY

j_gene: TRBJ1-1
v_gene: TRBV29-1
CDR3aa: SVLTGGETEAF

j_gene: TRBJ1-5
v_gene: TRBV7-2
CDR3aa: ASSSGDRVNQPQH

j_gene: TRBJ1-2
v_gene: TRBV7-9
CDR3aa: ASSLVQGTTYGYT

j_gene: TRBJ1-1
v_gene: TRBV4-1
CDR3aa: ASSLRGQVEMNTEAF

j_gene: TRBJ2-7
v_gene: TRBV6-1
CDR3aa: ASSEWGPADYEQY

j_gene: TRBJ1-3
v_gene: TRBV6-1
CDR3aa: ASNIGALSGNTIY

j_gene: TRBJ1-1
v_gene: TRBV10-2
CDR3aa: ASSQDIPALNTEAF

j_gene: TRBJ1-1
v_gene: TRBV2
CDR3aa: ASSEGRTGDTEAF

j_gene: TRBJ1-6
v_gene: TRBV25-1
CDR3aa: ASSAREYGTGDSPLH

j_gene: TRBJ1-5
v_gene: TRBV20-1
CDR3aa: SARDPVTGHNQPQH

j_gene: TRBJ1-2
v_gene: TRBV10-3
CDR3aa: AIGELNRGHGYT

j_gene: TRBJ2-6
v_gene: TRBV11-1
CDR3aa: ASSLRQGVGGANVLT

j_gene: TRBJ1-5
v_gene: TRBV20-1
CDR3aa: STGYWGSQPQH

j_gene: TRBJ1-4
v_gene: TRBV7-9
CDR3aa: ASSQDPGDNEKLF

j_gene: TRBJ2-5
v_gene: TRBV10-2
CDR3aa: ASRLAGDQETQY

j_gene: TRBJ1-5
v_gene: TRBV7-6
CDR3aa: ASSLGDNHQPQH

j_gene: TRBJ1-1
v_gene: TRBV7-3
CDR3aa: ASSYRFNTEAF

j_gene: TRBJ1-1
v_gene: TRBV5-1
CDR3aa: ASSWQGMNTEAF

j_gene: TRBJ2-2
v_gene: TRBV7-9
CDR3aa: ASRPSGNTGELF